The 23 T cell receptor beta chains presented below share a single source sample, sequenced in a study of blood T cell repertoires in COVID-19. Libraries were prepared by immunoSEQ multiplex PCR; TCRdb keeps only in-frame clonotypes and omits some of them. The sample lists 250,000 to 300,000 clones, about 88% occurring once. Sequencing used peripheral blood. Every receptor here comes from a woman in her thirties with COVID-19, enrolled during active disease.

The V gene is TRBV27, the J gene TRBJ1-2; the D gene is possibly TRBD1 (6 bases). The germline V gene encodes CDR1 MNHEY and CDR2 SMNVEV (reference sequence). The CDR3 covers 16 residues. Trimming shortened V by 5 bases and J by 7 bases, and 23 bases separated the two germline ends. The CDR3 DNA is TGTGCCAGCAGTCTTTCGCCCCGGACAGTTCCTACTGGCTACACCTTC. Encoded protein: CASSLSPRTVPTGYTF.

This rearrangement joins TRBV2 to TRBJ1-1, with 10 bases matching TRBD1. V lost 5 bases to trimming and J lost 6 bases; unmatched junction nucleotides: 9. The CDR3 consists of 15 residues. Germline V gives CDR1 SNHLY, CDR2 FYNNEI. CDR3 sequence reads: CASSNTGQGVPEAFF. The CDR3 DNA sequence: TGTGCCAGCAGTAACACCGGACAGGGGGTGCCTGAAGCTTTCTTT.

The rearrangement joins TRBV28 to TRBJ2-3; 9 nucleotides align to TRBD2. From germline, CDR1 is MDHEN and CDR2 SYDVKM. V was clipped by 2 bases and J by 2 bases; unmatched bases: 2. The CDR3 length is 15 residues. The CDR3, as DNA: TGTGCCAGCAGTTTAGCGGGAGGGCCCACAGATACGCAGTATTTT. Translated: CASSLAGGPTDTQYF.

The chain is built from TRBV19 and TRBJ1-2; tentatively, D is TRBD1 (5 bases). This CDR3 is 14 amino acids long. V was pared by 5 bases and J by 4 bases, with 14 bases between. Germline values: CDR1 LNHDA, CDR2 SQIVND (reference sequence). The CDR3 DNA is TGTGCCAGTAGTCTCCCCGGAAGGGGCTATGGCTACACCTTC. It codes for CASSLPGRGYGYTF.

The rearrangement uses TRBV6-6 and TRBJ2-2; the D gene is possibly TRBD1 (6 bases). The V gene lost 4 bases and the J gene lost 1 base, with 13 bases spanning the gap. The CDR3 is 16 residues long. CDR1 is MNHNY and CDR2 is SVGAGI in the germline V gene (reference sequence). The CDR3 DNA is TGTGCCAGCAGTTCCAGGACAGAGGGGAACACCGGGGAGCTGTTTTTT. Encoded protein: CASSSRTEGNTGELFF.

The CDR3 bases are TGTGCCAGCAGTTACTTCCAGTCTGGGGCCAACGTCCTGACTTTC. Amino acid sequence: CASSYFQSGANVLTF. J is TRBJ2-6 and V is TRBV6-6; D call uncertain. V lost 1 base to trimming and J lost 1 base, with 5 bases between them. Germline loops: CDR1 MNHNY, CDR2 SVGAGI (reference sequence). This CDR3 spans 15 amino acids.

The chain combines TRBV5-1 with TRBJ2-5; 7 bases agree with TRBD1. This CDR3 is 13 amino acids long. In germline, CDR1 is SGHRS, CDR2 YFSETQ. The junction had 3 bases not matched to a gene; V was cut back by 4 bases and J by 3 bases. CDR3 in amino acids: CASSPRGKETQYF. The CDR3 DNA follows: TGCGCCAGCAGCCCCAGGGGGAAAGAGACCCAGTACTTC.

The chain recombines TRBV1 with TRBJ1-2; the DNA was not compared with TRBD1, the D call given in the table. TRBV1 is termed a pseudogene. This CDR3 is 13 amino acids long. CDR3 sequence reads: CTSSDRINYGYTF. As DNA, the CDR3 is TGCACCAGCTCGGACAGGATTAACTATGGCTACACCTTC.

V is TRBV7-9 and J is TRBJ1-2; 10 bases align to TRBD1. With V trimmed by 6 bases and J by 4 bases, 5 bases remained unmatched. Germline V gene lookup returns CDR1 SEHNR and CDR2 FQNEAQ (reference sequence). The CDR3 covers 14 residues. DNA of the CDR3: TGTGCCAGCAGGGGGACAGGGGCAGCCTATGGCTACACCTTC. Amino acid sequence: CASRGTGAAYGYTF.

The V call is TRBV11-2, the J call TRBJ2-7; TRBD2 is a possible D gene (6 bases). Germline values: CDR1 SGHAT, CDR2 FQNNGV. CDR3 length equals 16 residues. The V end lost 4 bases, the J end lost 0 bases, and 16 bases lay between the germline ends. The CDR3: CASSSGVAVLSYEQYF. The CDR3, as DNA: TGTGCCAGCAGCTCGGGGGTGGCGGTACTCTCCTACGAGCAGTACTTC. The full variable domain, with the rest looked up from reference TRBV11-2 and TRBJ2-7, is EAGVAQSPRYKIIEKRQSVAFWCNPISGHATLYWYQQILGQGPKLLIQFQNNGVVDDSQLPKDRFSAERLKGVDSTLKIQPAKLEDSAVYLCASSSGVAVLSYEQYFGPGTRLTVT.

This chain joins TRBV29-1 and TRBJ1-2; D call uncertain. CDR1 is SQVTM and CDR2 is ANQGSEA in the germline V gene. The CDR3 is 13 amino acids. Trimming removed 4 bases from V and 2 bases from J, with 11 bases in between. The DNA of the CDR3 is TGCAGCGTTGCGACTTCATTGAACTATGGCTACACCTTC. Translating it yields CSVATSLNYGYTF.

This chain links TRBV5-1 with TRBJ2-1; TRBD2 agrees at 8 bases. This CDR3 is built from 15 residues. J gave up 3 bases and V 4 bases, and 6 bases lay outside the gene matches. CDR1 is SGHRS and CDR2 is YFSETQ in the germline V gene. CDR3 loop: CASSPDTSGYNEQFF. The CDR3 nucleotides are TGCGCCAGCAGCCCGGACACTAGCGGCTACAATGAGCAGTTCTTC.

The chain is built from TRBV19 and TRBJ2-1; TRBD2 is a possible D gene (6 bases). V lost 1 base and J lost 0, with 13 bases in between. The CDR3 runs to 17 residues. Germline CDR1 reads LNHDA; CDR2 reads SQIVND (reference sequence). The DNA for the CDR3 is TGTGCCAGTAGTATAGTCGGTAGCGGCAGCTCCTACAATGAGCAGTTCTTC. Protein: CASSIVGSGSSYNEQFF. The variable domain in full, completed from reference TRBV19 and TRBJ2-1, reads DGGITQSPKYLFRKEGQNVTLSCEQNLNHDAMYWYRQDPGQGLRLIYYSQIVNDFQKGDIAEGYSVSREKKESFPLTVTSAQKNPTAFYLCASSIVGSGSSYNEQFFGPGTRLTVL.

The chain combines TRBV3-1 (or the pseudogene TRBV3-2) with TRBJ2-3; 7 positions agree with TRBD2. The trim removed 4 bases at V and 0 bases at J, leaving 10 bases unmatched. Germline V gene data show CDR1 as LGHDT and CDR2 as YNNKEL (reference sequence). The CDR3 has 17 amino acids. In DNA form, the CDR3 reads TGTGCCAGCAGCCGCCGGGGCGGGGGAGCTAGCACAGATACGCAGTATTTT. Translated, it gives CASSRRGGGASTDTQYF.

The chain employs TRBV7-9 and TRBJ2-1, with TRBD2 matching 9 bases. Germline V gives CDR1 SEHNR, CDR2 FQNEAQ (reference sequence). The CDR3 extends over 15 amino acids. The trim removed 1 base at V and 8 bases at J, leaving 6 bases unmatched. CDR3: CASSLVAGVAYEQFF. The DNA for the CDR3 is TGTGCCAGCAGCTTAGTAGCGGGAGTGGCGTATGAGCAGTTCTTC.

This clone occurred once. The rearrangement joins TRBV3-1 (or the pseudogene TRBV3-2) to TRBJ1-3; D unresolved. The germline CDR1 and CDR2 sequences are LGHDT and YNNKEL (reference sequence). Trimming left V 1 base short and J 0 bases short, with 7 bases between. The CDR3 has 15 residues. For the CDR3, the DNA is TGTGCCAGCAGCCAAGTCCCAGGCTCTGGAAACACCATATATTTT. Amino acids: CASSQVPGSGNTIYF.

V and J are TRBV12-5 and TRBJ1-2; TRBD1 agrees at 9 bases. Germline assignment: CDR1 LGHNT and CDR2 FRNRAP. V lost 6 bases and J lost 6; bases outside the gene matches: 8. The CDR3 is made up of 14 amino acids. The DNA for the CDR3 is TGTGCTAGTGGACCGGGACAGGGTGGGAATGGCTACACCTTC. This sequence encodes CASGPGQGGNGYTF.

This chain links TRBV15 with TRBJ2-7; possibly TRBD2 for D (5 bases). This CDR3 has 17 amino acids. Germline V gene lookup returns CDR1 LNHNV and CDR2 YYDKDF (reference sequence). Between the trimmed V and J ends, which lost 1 base and 3 bases, there was a span of 19 bases. CDR3 region: CATSRGGTRGRFYEQYF. The CDR3 DNA follows: TGTGCCACCAGCAGAGGGGGAACACGAGGGCGTTTCTACGAGCAGTACTTC.

CDR3 loop: CASSTGARTGELFF. The CDR3 DNA sequence: TGTGCCAGTAGTACAGGGGCGAGAACCGGGGAGCTGTTTTTT. The chain joins TRBV19 to TRBJ2-2, with D perhaps TRBD1 (6 bases). Trimming removed 4 bases at V and 5 bases at J, with 11 bases between. The CDR3 sequence is 14 residues long. CDR1 is LNHDA, CDR2 SQIVND, per germline (reference sequence).

The CDR3 nucleotides are TGCGCCAGCAGCCAAGATGGCGGACACCTTTGGGACGAGCAGTACTTC. Translated: CASSQDGGHLWDEQYF. J is TRBJ2-7 and V is TRBV4-1, with D maybe TRBD1 (5 bases). This CDR3 has 16 amino acids. Trimming shortened V by 0 bases and J by 5 bases, and 17 bases separated the two germline ends. Germline CDR1 reads MGHRA; CDR2 reads YSYEKL.

This chain connects TRBV19 to TRBJ1-4; D remains ambiguous. V gave up 1 base and J gave up 4 bases, with 16 bases separating them. The CDR3 has 17 amino acids. Germline assignment: CDR1 LNHDA and CDR2 SQIVND (reference sequence). The CDR3 reads CASSIGPSEGHNEKLFF. In DNA, the CDR3 is TGTGCCAGTAGTATAGGCCCTTCGGAGGGTCATAATGAAAAACTGTTTTTT.

V is TRBV11-2 and J is TRBJ1-2; no reliable D call. V was clipped by 0 bases and J by 5 bases, with 10 bases between them. The CDR3 is 14 residues long. Germline CDR1 reads SGHAT; CDR2 reads FQNNGV. The CDR3, as DNA: TGTGCCAGCAGCTTAGATCTGGCAGGTTATGGCTACACCTTC. Its protein is CASSLDLAGYGYTF.

The CDR3 loop reads CASSYSGQGNTEAFF. The DNA for the CDR3 is TGTGCCAGCAGTTACTCGGGACAGGGGAACACTGAAGCTTTCTTT. The chain uses TRBV6-6 and TRBJ1-1, with 9 bases that match TRBD1. Germline V lookup: CDR1 MNHNY, CDR2 SVGAGI (reference sequence). The CDR3 runs to 15 residues. The ends lost 0 bases at V and 1 base at J; junction bases unmatched: 0.